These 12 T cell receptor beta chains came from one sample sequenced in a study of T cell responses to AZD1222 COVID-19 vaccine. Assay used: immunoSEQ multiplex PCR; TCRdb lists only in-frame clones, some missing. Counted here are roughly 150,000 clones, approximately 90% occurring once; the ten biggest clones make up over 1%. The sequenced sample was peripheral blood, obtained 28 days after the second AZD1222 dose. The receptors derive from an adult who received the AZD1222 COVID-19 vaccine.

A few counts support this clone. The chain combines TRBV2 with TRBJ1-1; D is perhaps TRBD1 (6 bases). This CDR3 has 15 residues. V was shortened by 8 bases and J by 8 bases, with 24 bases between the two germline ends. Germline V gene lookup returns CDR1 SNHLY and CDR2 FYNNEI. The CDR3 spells CASRDLETGRREAFF. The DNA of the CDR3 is TGTGCCAGCCGAGATTTGGAGACAGGACGCCGAGAAGCTTTCTTT.

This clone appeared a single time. Written as DNA, the CDR3 is TGTGCCACCGCAGGGAGTATTAACTATGGCTACACCTTC. It is translated as CATAGSINYGYTF. J is TRBJ1-2 and V is TRBV15; D might be TRBD1 (5 bases). Germline CDR1 is LNHNV and CDR2 is YYDKDF (reference sequence). Between the trimmed V and J ends, which lost 8 bases and 1 base, there was a span of 11 bases. This CDR3 region has 13 residues.

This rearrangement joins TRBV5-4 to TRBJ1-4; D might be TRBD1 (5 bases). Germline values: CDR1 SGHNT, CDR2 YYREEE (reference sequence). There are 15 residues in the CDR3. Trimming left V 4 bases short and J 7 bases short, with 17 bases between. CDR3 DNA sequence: TGTGCCAGCAGCCCGATGAGGGGTGAGGGTGAAAAACTGTTTTTT. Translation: CASSPMRGEGEKLFF.

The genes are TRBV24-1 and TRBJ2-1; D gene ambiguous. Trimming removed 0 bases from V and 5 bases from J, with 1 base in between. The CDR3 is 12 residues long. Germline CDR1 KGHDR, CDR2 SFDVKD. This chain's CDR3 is CATSDLNNEQFF. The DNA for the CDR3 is TGTGCCACCAGTGATTTGAACAATGAGCAGTTCTTC.

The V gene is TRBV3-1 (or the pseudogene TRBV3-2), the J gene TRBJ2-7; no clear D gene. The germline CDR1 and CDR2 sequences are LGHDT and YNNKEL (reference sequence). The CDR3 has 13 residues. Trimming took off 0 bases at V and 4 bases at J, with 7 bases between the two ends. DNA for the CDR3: TGTGCCAGCAGCCAAGACGCCCTTTACGAGCAGTACTTC. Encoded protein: CASSQDALYEQYF.

CDR3 in amino acids: CASSPDGGAGYGYTF. CDR3 sequence (DNA): TGTGCCAGCTCACCTGACGGGGGCGCGGGCTATGGCTACACCTTC. The V and J genes are TRBV18 and TRBJ1-2; D might be TRBD1 (6 bases). This CDR3 has 15 amino acids. V lost 3 bases to trimming and J lost 4 bases, with 15 bases between them. The germline gives CDR1 KGHSH, CDR2 LQKENI.

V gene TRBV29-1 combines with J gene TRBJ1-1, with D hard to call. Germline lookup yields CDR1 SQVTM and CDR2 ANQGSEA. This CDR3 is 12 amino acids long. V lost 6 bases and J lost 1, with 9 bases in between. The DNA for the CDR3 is TGCAGCGTAGTGAGCGGGAACACTGAAGCTTTCTTT. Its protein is CSVVSGNTEAFF. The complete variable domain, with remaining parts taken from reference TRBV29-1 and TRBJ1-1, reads SAVISQKPSRDICQRGTSLTIQCQVDSQVTMMFWYRQQPGQSLTLIATANQGSEATYESGFVIDKFPISRPNLTFSTLTVSNMSPEDSSIYLCSVVSGNTEAFFGQGTRLTVV.

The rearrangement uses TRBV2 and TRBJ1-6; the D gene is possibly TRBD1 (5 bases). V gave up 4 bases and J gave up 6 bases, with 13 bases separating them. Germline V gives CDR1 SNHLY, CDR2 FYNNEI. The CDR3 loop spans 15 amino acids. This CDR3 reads CASSGDSMGNSPLHF. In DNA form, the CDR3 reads TGTGCCAGCAGTGGTGACAGTATGGGTAATTCACCCCTCCACTTT.

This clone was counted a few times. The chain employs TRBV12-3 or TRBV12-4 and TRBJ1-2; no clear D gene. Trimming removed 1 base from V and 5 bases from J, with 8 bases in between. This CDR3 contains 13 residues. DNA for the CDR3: TGTGCCAGCAGTTTAGGTTTCGGGTATGGCTACACCTTC. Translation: CASSLGFGYGYTF.

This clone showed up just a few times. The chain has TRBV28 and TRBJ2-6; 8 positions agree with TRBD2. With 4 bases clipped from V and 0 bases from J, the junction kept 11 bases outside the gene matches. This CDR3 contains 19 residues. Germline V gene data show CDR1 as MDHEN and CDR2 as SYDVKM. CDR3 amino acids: CASSSLFVSGVSGANVLTF. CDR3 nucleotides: TGTGCCAGCAGTTCCCTTTTTGTTAGCGGGGTCTCTGGGGCCAACGTCCTGACTTTC. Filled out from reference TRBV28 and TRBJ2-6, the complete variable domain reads DVKVTQSSRYLVKRTGEKVFLECVQDMDHENMFWYRQDPGLGLRLIYFSYDVKMKEKGDIPEGYSVSREKKERFSLILESASTNQTSMYLCASSSLFVSGVSGANVLTFGAGSRLTVL.

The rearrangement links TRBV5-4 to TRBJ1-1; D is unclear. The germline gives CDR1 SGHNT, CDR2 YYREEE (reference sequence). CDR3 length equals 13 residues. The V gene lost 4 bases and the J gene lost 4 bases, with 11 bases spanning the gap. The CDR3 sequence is CASSGVSGTEAFF. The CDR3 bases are TGTGCCAGCAGCGGCGTAAGTGGCACTGAAGCTTTCTTT.

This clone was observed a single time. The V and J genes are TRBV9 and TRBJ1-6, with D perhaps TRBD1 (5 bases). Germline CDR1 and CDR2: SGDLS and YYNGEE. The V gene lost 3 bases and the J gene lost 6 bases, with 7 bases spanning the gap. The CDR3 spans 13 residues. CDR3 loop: CASSGRGNSPLHF. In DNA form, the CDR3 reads TGTGCCAGCAGCGGAAGGGGTAATTCACCCCTCCACTTT.